These T cell receptor beta chains were read from a single sample in a study of cytomegalovirus exposure and HLA in healthy donors. The repertoire was sequenced with immunoSEQ multiplex PCR; TCRdb's copy has only in-frame clones and lacks some. The data show roughly 40,000 clones, roughly 79% seen once. Sequencing was carried out using PBMCs. Receptors were obtained from a woman aged 40 to 50 in good health and CMV-seronegative. Both conserved end residues are part of each CDR3. Each record gives: clone size, V gene, J gene, D gene, CDR3 length, CDR3 DNA, CDR3 protein. D genes are given only for firm matches. Not all rows give a size; the values are once, few, many and, for expanded clones, a class.

.	TRBV6-1	TRBJ1-2	.	15	TGTGCCAGCAGAGGGGATAGGGGGGGGAACTATGGCTACACCTTC	CASRGDRGGNYGYTF
.	TRBV5-1	TRBJ1-1	.	16	TGCGCCAGCAGCTTGGCCGAGGGCATCATGAACACTGAAGCTTTCTTT	CASSLAEGIMNTEAFF
.	TRBV7-8	TRBJ2-3	.	16	TGTGCCAGCAGCTTAGAAGGCGGGGGCTTCACAGATACGCAGTATTTT	CASSLEGGGFTDTQYF
.	TRBV7-9	TRBJ2-1	.	16	TGTGCCAGCAGCTTAGGAGGACAGTCACCTTACAATGAGCAGTTCTTC	CASSLGGQSPYNEQFF
.	TRBV28	TRBJ2-4	.	14	TGTGCCAGCAGTTTAGGCAGGGTAAAAAACATTCAGTACTTC	CASSLGRVKNIQYF
.	TRBV2	TRBJ2-2	.	14	TGTGCCAGCAAGGCAGGGTCGGCCACCGGGGAGCTGTTTTTT	CASKAGSATGELFF
once	TRBV4-2	TRBJ2-3	TRBD2	18	TGTGCCAGCAGCCAAATACTAGCGGGGGGTCGTCGGACAGATACGCAGTATTTT	CASSQILAGGRRTDTQYF
few	TRBV20-1	TRBJ1-2	TRBD1	11	TGCAGTGCCGCCAGGACAGGAGACTACACCTTC	CSAARTGDYTF
.	TRBV2	TRBJ2-2	.	13	TGTGCCAGCAGTTCGCAGGGGTACGGGGAGCTGTTTTTT	CASSSQGYGELFF
few	TRBV7-2	TRBJ2-7	TRBD2	17	TGTGCCAGCAGCTCCCTGGGTCTAGCGGGGATGGCCGGGGAGCAGTACTTC	CASSSLGLAGMAGEQYF
.	TRBV29-1	TRBJ1-1	.	12	TGCAGCGTGGACAGAGTGAACACTGAAGCTTTCTTT	CSVDRVNTEAFF
.	TRBV5-6	TRBJ2-3	TRBD2	16	TGTGCCAGCAGCTTTGAACTCGGGGGGGCAGTAAATACGCAGTATTTT	CASSFELGGAVNTQYF
.	TRBV28	TRBJ2-2	TRBD1	16	TGTGCCAGCAGTACTTGGACAGGGAAGAACACCGGGGAGCTGTTTTTT	CASSTWTGKNTGELFF
.	TRBV5-1	TRBJ2-7	TRBD1	15	TGCGCCAGCAGCCCCAGGAAGGGGGCAAGGGACGAGCAGTACTTC	CASSPRKGARDEQYF
.	TRBV2	TRBJ1-5	TRBD1	14	TGTGCCAGCAGCAAGGACAGGATCAATCAGCCCCAGCATTTT	CASSKDRINQPQHF
once	TRBV6-4	TRBJ2-1	TRBD2	15	TGTGCCAGCAGTGACTCACTAGCGGGGGGGCATGAGCAGTTCTTC	CASSDSLAGGHEQFF
.	TRBV11-2	TRBJ1-6	.	15	TGTGCCAGCAGCTTACAATCAGGCGATAATTCACCCCTCCACTTT	CASSLQSGDNSPLHF
.	TRBV7-8	TRBJ2-1	.	14	TGTGCCAGCAGCTTAGAGGGGGGGCGGAATGAGCAGTTCTTC	CASSLEGGRNEQFF
.	TRBV11-1	TRBJ2-5	TRBD1	15	TGTGCCAGCAGCATGTTGGGACAGGGATTATCGGCCCAGTACTTC	CASSMLGQGLSAQYF
.	TRBV10-3	TRBJ1-5	.	15	TGTGCCATCAGTGGGGGGCCCGGCGTAGATCAGCCCCAGCATTTT	CAISGGPGVDQPQHF
.	TRBV5-1	TRBJ2-2	.	16	TGCGCCAGCAGCTTGGGACAGACTGCGAACACCGGGGAGCTGTTTTTT	CASSLGQTANTGELFF
.	TRBV19	TRBJ1-2	.	12	TGTGCCAGTAGTATCAGGGGTTATGGCTACACCTTC	CASSIRGYGYTF
.	TRBV12-5	TRBJ2-3	TRBD2	16	TGTGCTAGTGGCTCACCTAGCGGGGGGGCAGGTGATACGCAGTATTTT	CASGSPSGGAGDTQYF
few	TRBV6-1	TRBJ2-1	.	15	TGTGCCAGCAGTGAAGCGTCAGGGCCACCTGCTGAGCAGTTCTTC	CASSEASGPPAEQFF
.	TRBV27	TRBJ1-2	.	17	TGTGCCAGCAGTTTAAGGCCGAAGGGACTAAACTTCTATGGCTACACCTTC	CASSLRPKGLNFYGYTF
.	TRBV9	TRBJ2-5	.	15	TGTGCCAGCAGCCCCTCCGGGGGAGGAGGAGAGACCCAGTACTTC	CASSPSGGGGETQYF
.	TRBV6-1	TRBJ1-1	.	15	TGTGCCAGCACCGAGGGGGGGCAGCCAGGTCGAGAAGCTTTCTTT	CASTEGGQPGREAFF
.	TRBV7-2	TRBJ1-2	.	11	TGTGCCAGCAGCTTCGGGGGAGCCTACACCTTC	CASSFGGAYTF
.	TRBV18	TRBJ2-7	TRBD2	16	TGTGCCAGCTCACCACCGACTAGCGGGGGGGCCGGCGAGCAGTACTTC	CASSPPTSGGAGEQYF
.	TRBV5-1	TRBJ1-1	TRBD1	16	TGCGCCAGCAGCCTGGACAGGGGGTTCATGAGGACTGAAGCTTTCTTT	CASSLDRGFMRTEAFF
.	TRBV6-6	TRBJ1-5	.	15	TGTGCCAGCAGTTACCCGGACAGCCACAATCAGCCCCAGCATTTT	CASSYPDSHNQPQHF
.	TRBV29-1	TRBJ1-4	.	13	TGCAGCGTCCTCTGGGACTCTAATGAAAAACTGTTTTTT	CSVLWDSNEKLFF